This T cell receptor (beta chain) is drawn from a study of blood T cell repertoires in COVID-19. This clone was counted only a few times. Clones were read by immunoSEQ multiplex PCR, and TCRdb kept only the in-frame ones, dropping some. This table has roughly 410,000 clones, about nine tenths appearing once. CDR1 SGHRS and CDR2 YFSETQ come from the germline V gene. With 4 bases clipped from V and 2 bases from J, the junction kept 17 bases outside the gene matches. The CDR3 runs 18 residues. The rearrangement links TRBV5-1 to TRBJ1-1; 7 positions match TRBD1. Sequenced sample: peripheral blood. The source of this sequence is a middle-aged woman with COVID-19, enrolled during active disease. CDR3 amino acids: CASSLRDSIFRGNTEAFF. The CDR3 bases are TGCGCCAGCAGCCTCCGGGACAGTATATTTCGGGGAAACACTGAAGCTTTCTTT.